The 18 T cell receptor beta chains reported below all come from one sample, sequenced in a study of regulatory T cells in long-lasting Graves disease. iRepertoire HTBI primers and Arm-PCR of CDR3 regions built TCR beta libraries. MiXCR was run by TCRdb on the multiplex PCR reads, yielding one entry per CDR3 protein. The data show a few hundred thousand distinct CDR3 sequences, 14% seen once. As for time point: newly diagnosed GD, antithyroid drugs for less than 3 months. Following extraction of RNA from PBMCs, that RNA was used to make the TCR library. These data are also associated with another study on T cells in Graves' hyperthyroidism and ophthalmopathy.

The sample in question was peripheral blood mononuclear cells (PBMCs), obtained at new diagnosis, from a patient treated with antithyroid drugs. All receptors come from a woman aged 50 to 60 with Graves disease.

This clonotype was observed a few times. The chain couples TRBV6-4 to TRBJ2-1, with 11 bases that match TRBD2. The J segment lost 8 bases and the V segment lost 6 bases, leaving 9 bases of the junction unmatched. CDR1 is MRHNA, CDR2 SNTAGT, per germline. The CDR3 is 15 amino acids. The CDR3 sequence: CASSALAGGGDEQFF. The CDR3 DNA is TGTGCCAGCAGCGCGCTAGCGGGAGGAGGGGATGAGCAGTTCTTC.

This clonotype was picked up a small number of times. The chain carries TRBV3-1 and TRBJ1-6; 8 bases are shared with TRBD1. The ends lost 1 base at V and 6 bases at J; junction bases unmatched: 5. In germline, CDR1 is LGHDT, CDR2 YNNKEL (reference sequence). The CDR3 length is 16 residues. The CDR3 DNA follows: TGTGCCAGCAGCCAAGCAGGGGGCCGGGGTAATTCACCCCTCCACTTT. It encodes CASSQAGGRGNSPLHF.

The V call is TRBV12-3 or TRBV12-4, the J call TRBJ1-5; D may be TRBD1 (5 bases). There are 13 residues in the CDR3. Between the trimmed V and J ends, which lost 3 bases and 9 bases, there was a span of 12 bases. The CDR3 spells CASSLGEERPQHF. The CDR3 DNA reads as TGTGCCAGCAGTTTGGGGGAGGAGCGGCCCCAGCATTTT.

With respect to this clonotype: This sequence may be a read error, since a much larger clone differs from it by one base. The rearrangement joins TRBV11-2 to TRBJ2-1, with a weak D call TRBD2 (5 bases). The CDR3 spans 15 residues. CDR1 is SGHAT, CDR2 FQNNGV, per germline. V was cut by 5 bases and J by 5 bases, with 16 bases left in between. This CDR3 reads CASSPGSKGDNEQFF. DNA of the CDR3: TGTGCCAGCAGCCCCGGGTCGAAGGGAGACAATGAGCAGTTCTTC.

This clonotype was found many times. This chain connects TRBV11-2 to TRBJ2-7; D perhaps matches TRBD2 (6 bases). There are 13 residues in the CDR3. In germline, CDR1 is SGHAT, CDR2 FQNNGV. Between the trimmed V and J ends, which lost 4 bases and 6 bases, there was a span of 13 bases. The CDR3 spells CASSSIPGGEQYF. CDR3 DNA sequence: TGTGCCAGCAGCTCCATCCCCGGGGGCGAGCAGTACTTC. Full variable domain (outside the CDR3, taken from reference TRBV11-2 and TRBJ2-7): EAGVAQSPRYKIIEKRQSVAFWCNPISGHATLYWYQQILGQGPKLLIQFQNNGVVDDSQLPKDRFSAERLKGVDSTLKIQPAKLEDSAVYLCASSSIPGGEQYFGPGTRLTVT.

In this sample, this clonotype turned up many times. The chain couples TRBV12-3 or TRBV12-4 to TRBJ2-3; D unclear. This CDR3 is built from 17 residues. V was pared by 1 base and J by 4 bases, with 18 bases between. CDR3 sequence: CASSLVWAQLSPDTQYF. The CDR3 region has the DNA TGTGCCAGCAGTTTAGTCTGGGCCCAACTCAGCCCAGATACGCAGTATTTT.

This clonotype was found many times. This chain links TRBV11-2 with TRBJ2-7, with D unclear. In germline, CDR1 is SGHAT, CDR2 FQNNGV. CDR3 length: 11 residues. With 1 base removed from V and 6 bases from J, the gap between germline ends came to 4 bases. The CDR3 region is CASSLGSEQYF. DNA of the CDR3: TGTGCCAGCAGCTTAGGGAGCGAGCAGTACTTC.

This clonotype has ten or more counts. This rearrangement joins TRBV30 to TRBJ2-3; D is possibly TRBD2 (6 bases). The germline CDR1 and CDR2 sequences are GTSNPN and SVGIG (reference sequence). CDR3 size: 15 residues. Deletions cut 3 bases from V and 2 bases from J, with 15 bases between. CDR3 loop: CAWSIAETVTDTQYF. Here the CDR3 DNA reads TGTGCCTGGAGCATAGCGGAAACTGTCACAGATACGCAGTATTTT.

V usage is TRBV6-1 and J usage is TRBJ2-7; the match to TRBD1 covers 7 bases. The V and J ends lost 1 base and 2 bases, in that order; junction bases with no gene match: 2. The germline V gene has CDR1 MNHNS and CDR2 SASEGT. The CDR3 extends over 14 amino acids. The CDR3 DNA follows: TGTGCCAGCAGTGAAGGGACAGGCCCCTACGAGCAGTACTTC. This translates into CASSEGTGPYEQYF.

The V gene is TRBV4-1, the J gene TRBJ1-2, with no clear D. CDR1 MGHRA and CDR2 YSYEKL come from the germline V gene. Between the trimmed V and J ends, which lost 2 bases and 4 bases, there was a span of 17 bases. This CDR3 spans 16 amino acids. DNA for the CDR3: TGCGCCAGCAGCCAACATCGGGTTGGGAGCACCTATGGCTACACCTTC. This gives the protein CASSQHRVGSTYGYTF.

This clonotype showed up just a few times. J is TRBJ2-5 and V is TRBV4-1; D not certain. The CDR3 sequence is 13 residues long. Trimming left V 1 base short and J 5 bases short, with 8 bases between. Germline CDR1 reads MGHRA; CDR2 reads YSYEKL. CDR3 amino acids: CASSQVLSETQYF. The CDR3 region has the DNA TGCGCCAGCAGCCAAGTCCTCTCGGAGACCCAGTACTTC.

The rearrangement links TRBV19 to TRBJ1-5, with D uncertain. This CDR3 has 15 residues. Germline V gene lookup returns CDR1 LNHDA and CDR2 SQIVND (reference sequence). V dropped 7 bases and J dropped 2 bases, with 15 bases sitting between them. CDR3 in DNA: TGTGCCAGTAAAATGTGGCAGGAGGGCAATCAGCCCCAGCATTTT. It encodes CASKMWQEGNQPQHF.

This clonotype has ten or more counts. The chain has TRBV19 and TRBJ2-3, with 7 bases identical to TRBD2. There are 14 residues in the CDR3. Per the germline V gene, CDR1 is LNHDA and CDR2 is SQIVND (reference sequence). The J segment lost 0 bases and the V segment lost 9 bases, leaving 6 bases of the junction unmatched. The CDR3 nucleotides are TGTGCCAGCCAAAGCGGGACTAGCACAGATACGCAGTATTTT. Protein: CASQSGTSTDTQYF.

This clonotype has a handful of counts. The chain recombines TRBV20-1 with TRBJ2-7; D may be TRBD1 (6 bases). The germline V gene encodes CDR1 DFQATT and CDR2 SNEGSKA (reference sequence). The V and J ends lost 6 bases and 0 bases respectively, with 18 bases between them. This CDR3 spans 15 amino acids. The CDR3 protein is CSATPTGRSSYEQYF. The CDR3 DNA reads TGCAGTGCCACCCCGACAGGACGAAGCTCCTACGAGCAGTACTTC.

The chain couples TRBV12-3 or TRBV12-4 to TRBJ2-1, with 10 bases fitting TRBD1. This CDR3 is built from 15 residues. The V and J ends lost 3 bases and 6 bases, in that order; junction bases with no gene match: 5. The chain's CDR3 is CASSLRDRGVNEQFF. The CDR3 DNA reads as TGTGCCAGCAGTTTGAGGGACAGGGGTGTCAATGAGCAGTTCTTC.

The table lists this clonotype with many counts. The chain couples TRBV3-1 to TRBJ2-7, with D maybe TRBD1 (5 bases). Trimming stripped 0 bases from V and 3 bases from J, with 9 bases between. Germline CDR1 LGHDT, CDR2 YNNKEL (reference sequence). The CDR3 length is 14 residues. CDR3 in amino acids: CASSQDWGIYEQYF. The CDR3 coding sequence is TGTGCCAGCAGCCAAGATTGGGGCATCTACGAGCAGTACTTC.

This clonotype was detected only a few times. The V and J genes are TRBV3-1 and TRBJ2-5; 7 nucleotides align to TRBD1. V trimming: 1 base; J trimming: 1 base; junction bases outside the gene matches: 3. CDR1 is LGHDT, CDR2 YNNKEL, per germline (reference sequence). CDR3 length: 15 amino acids. Written as DNA, the CDR3 is TGTGCCAGCAGCCAAGTTTACAGGGGCCAAGAGACCCAGTACTTC. Protein sequence: CASSQVYRGQETQYF.

This clonotype was observed many times. J is TRBJ2-1 and V is TRBV18; 8 bases are shared with TRBD2. Losses at the gene ends were 2 bases for V and 5 bases for J; bases not matched to a gene: 5. There are 15 residues in the CDR3. In germline, CDR1 is KGHSH, CDR2 LQKENI. The CDR3 DNA is TGTGCCAGCTCACCATTAACTAGCGGAGACAATGAGCAGTTCTTC. Protein sequence: CASSPLTSGDNEQFF.